Sequencing of this T cell receptor beta chain was carried out in a study of blood T cell repertoires in COVID-19. Study overall: PBMCs, B-cell-depleted T cells, or T cells provided the cDNA or gDNA that made up the material.

Per the germline V gene, CDR1 is LNHDA and CDR2 is SQIVND (reference sequence). The ends lost 4 bases at V and 5 bases at J; junction bases unmatched: 8. The length of the CDR3 is 15 residues. Some clones are missing from TCRdb's copy, which holds only in-frame ones; the method was immunoSEQ multiplex PCR. The sample carries about 150,000 clones, more than 85% recorded once. The sequence was collected from a man aged 55 to 70 with active or convalescent COVID-19. The sample taken for sequencing was peripheral blood. The chain uses TRBV19 and TRBJ1-1, with 9 bases that match TRBD1. The CDR3 sequence is CASSSTGTGRTEAFF. CDR3 coding DNA: TGTGCCAGTAGTAGTACCGGGACAGGGCGGACTGAAGCTTTCTTT.